A selection of T cell receptor beta chains follows, all from one sample in a study of blood T cell repertoires in COVID-19. Method: immunoSEQ multiplex PCR; TCRdb's copy keeps in-frame clones and lacks some. The sample consists of 89,000 or so clones, around 85% of them appearing once. Sequenced sample: peripheral blood. These receptor sequences come from a human donor in a cohort sampled during active COVID-19. Each CDR3 is given with its conserved first and last residue. Each record gives: V gene, J gene, clone size, D gene, CDR3 length, CDR3 protein, CDR3 DNA. D genes are given only for firm matches. Part of the rows lack a size; the others show once, few, many or a class for expanded clones.

TRBV28	TRBJ2-7	once	TRBD2	14	CASTSGAEYYEQYF	TGTGCCAGCACCAGCGGGGCGGAATACTACGAGCAGTACTTC
TRBV9	TRBJ2-3	-	-	17	CASSTPPPGGHGDTQYF	TGTGCCAGCAGCACCCCCCCACCGGGGGGCCATGGAGATACGCAGTATTTT
TRBV18	TRBJ1-4	-	-	16	CASSPDFPRGGEKLFF	TGTGCCAGCTCACCAGACTTTCCAAGGGGTGGTGAAAAACTGTTTTTT
TRBV27	TRBJ2-7	once	-	12	CASSRTEGGQYF	TGTGCCAGCAGCCGGACAGAGGGCGGGCAGTACTTC
TRBV28	TRBJ2-1	-	-	15	CASSTGRGRRNEQFF	TGTGCCAGCAGTACCGGCAGGGGACGGCGGAATGAGCAGTTCTTC
TRBV18	TRBJ2-1	few	-	11	CASSPGYEQFF	TGTGCCAGCTCACCAGGCTATGAGCAGTTCTTC
TRBV6-2/TRBV6-3	TRBJ2-7	-	-	12	CASSSGQREQYF	TGTGCCAGCAGCTCGGGACAACGCGAGCAGTACTTC
TRBV15	TRBJ2-5	few	TRBD2	15	CATSRDGGGGETQYF	TGTGCCACCAGCAGAGATGGGGGGGGTGGAGAGACCCAGTACTTC
TRBV19	TRBJ2-3	-	TRBD1	16	CASTHGDRASTDTQYF	TGTGCCAGTACCCACGGGGACAGAGCTAGCACAGATACGCAGTATTTT
TRBV5-4	TRBJ2-7	-	TRBD1	15	CASSPTRDRAPKQYF	TGTGCCAGCAGCCCTACCCGGGACAGGGCCCCCAAGCAGTACTTC
TRBV2	TRBJ2-3	-	-	15	CASSLQRAGTDTQYF	TGTGCCAGCAGTCTTCAGCGGGCGGGCACAGATACGCAGTATTTT
TRBV24-1	TRBJ2-5	-	-	13	CATSDPDRETQYF	TGTGCCACCAGTGATCCCGACAGGGAGACCCAGTACTTC
TRBV6-5	TRBJ1-2	-	TRBD1	15	CASSYSRQGPGGYTF	TGTGCCAGCAGTTACTCCAGACAGGGGCCCGGAGGCTACACCTTC
TRBV2	TRBJ2-3	-	TRBD1	14	CASSDRTGGDTQYF	TGTGCCAGCAGTGATAGGACAGGAGGCGATACGCAGTATTTT
TRBV2	TRBJ2-1	-	-	16	CASSESGRGGYNEQFF	TGTGCCAGCAGTGAAAGTGGCAGGGGTGGGTACAATGAGCAGTTCTTC
TRBV7-2	TRBJ2-1	-	-	15	CASSLSGRSYNEQFF	TGTGCCAGCAGCTTAAGCGGGCGCTCCTACAATGAGCAGTTCTTC
TRBV9	TRBJ2-5	once	-	14	CASSVRMFAETQYF	TGTGCCAGCAGCGTAAGAATGTTTGCGGAGACCCAGTACTTC
TRBV29-1	TRBJ2-3	-	TRBD2	14	CSVEGREGPDTQYF	TGCAGCGTTGAGGGCAGGGAGGGACCAGATACGCAGTATTTT
TRBV2	TRBJ2-2	-	TRBD2	16	CASSEVTSGNTGELFF	TGTGCCAGCAGTGAAGTGACTAGCGGTAACACCGGGGAGCTGTTTTTT
TRBV7-3	TRBJ1-2	-	-	14	CASSLRQLNYGYTF	TGTGCCAGCAGCTTAAGACAGTTGAACTATGGCTACACCTTC
TRBV30	TRBJ2-7	-	TRBD2	14	CAWTRGLAGYEQYF	TGTGCCTGGACCCGGGGACTAGCGGGTTACGAGCAGTACTTC
TRBV21-1	TRBJ2-3	-	-	18	CASSNPPQDQNRTDTQYF	TGTGCCAGCAGCAACCCCCCGCAGGATCAGAACCGCACAGATACGCAGTATTTT
TRBV23-1	TRBJ1-2	-	TRBD1	14	CASSPPGQECGYTF	TGCGCCAGCAGTCCACCGGGACAGGAGTGCGGCTACACCTTC
TRBV5-1	TRBJ2-7	-	-	15	CASSLREGGGYEQCF	TGCGCCAGCAGCTTAAGGGAGGGAGGGGGATACGAGCAGTGCTTC
TRBV5-4	TRBJ1-2	-	TRBD1	13	CASSPDRGDGYTF	TGTGCCAGCAGCCCTGACAGGGGCGATGGCTACACCTTC
TRBV5-1	TRBJ2-3	-	TRBD2	13	CASSLGAGDTQYF	TGCGCCAGCAGCTTGGGAGCGGGGGATACGCAGTATTTT
TRBV5-6	TRBJ2-3	-	TRBD2	16	CASSLLAGGVTDTQYF	TGTGCCAGCAGCTTGTTAGCGGGAGGAGTCACAGATACGCAGTATTTT
TRBV2	TRBJ2-7	few	-	13	CASSLTLNLEQYF	TGTGCCAGCAGTCTTACGCTAAATTTAGAGCAGTACTTC
TRBV28	TRBJ2-1	-	TRBD1	15	CASSPGTGFYNEQFF	TGTGCCAGCAGCCCCGGGACAGGGTTTTACAATGAGCAGTTCTTC
TRBV5-1	TRBJ2-7	-	TRBD1	15	CASSLELGQNYEQYF	TGCGCCAGCAGCTTGGAGTTGGGACAGAACTACGAGCAGTACTTC
TRBV19	TRBJ1-5	-	-	16	CASSIDPRGLNQPQHF	TGTGCCAGTAGTATAGATCCCCGCGGGCTAAATCAGCCCCAGCATTTT
TRBV4-3	TRBJ2-5	once	TRBD2	16	CASSQVSTSGSKTQYF	TGCGCCAGCAGCCAAGTATCGACTAGCGGTTCTAAAACCCAGTACTTC
TRBV6-1	TRBJ1-2	-	-	13	CASSESSGYGYTF	TGTGCCAGCAGTGAAAGCAGCGGCTATGGCTACACCTTC
TRBV18	TRBJ2-5	-	TRBD2	15	CASSPSGRAGETQYF	TGTGCCAGCTCACCAAGCGGGAGGGCTGGGGAGACCCAGTACTTC
TRBV28	TRBJ2-2	-	TRBD2	17	CASSFKREAGDTGELFF	TGTGCCAGCAGTTTCAAGCGGGAGGCTGGGGACACCGGGGAGCTGTTTTTT
TRBV4-1	TRBJ1-5	-	-	18	CASSQEGGAGARNQPQHF	TGCGCCAGCAGCCAAGAGGGGGGTGCGGGGGCCCGCAATCAGCCCCAGCATTTT
TRBV28	TRBJ1-6	-	-	16	CASSPTSGHSNSPLHF	TGTGCCAGCAGTCCAACTTCGGGACACTCCAATTCACCCCTCCACTTT
TRBV5-6	TRBJ2-7	-	TRBD2	15	CASSSGTSGSYEQYF	TGTGCCAGCAGCTCCGGGACTAGCGGGAGTTACGAGCAGTACTTC
TRBV7-9	TRBJ2-2	-	TRBD1	17	CASILPPGQGNTGELFF	TGTGCCAGCATCCTCCCCCCGGGACAGGGGAACACCGGGGAGCTGTTTTTT
TRBV7-8	TRBJ2-5	-	-	15	CASSLADLKGETQYF	TGTGCCAGCAGCTTAGCGGACCTAAAGGGGGAGACCCAGTACTTC
TRBV6-5	TRBJ1-2	-	-	13	CASSRGAAGGYTF	TGTGCCAGCAGTCGCGGGGCAGCTGGGGGCTACACCTTC